This T cell receptor (beta chain) derives from a study of blood T cell repertoires in COVID-19. The data were produced by immunoSEQ multiplex PCR, yet TCRdb's version contains in-frame clones alone and is incomplete. The sample includes roughly 160,000 clones, around 79% seen only once; the top ten take about 20%. With 0 bases removed from V and 7 bases from J, the gap between germline ends came to 6 bases. This CDR3 contains 11 residues. CDR1 GTSNPN and CDR2 SVGIG come from the germline V gene (reference sequence). The source material was PBMCs or T cells enriched from blood (not recorded which). The rearrangement joins TRBV30 to TRBJ1-1, with a possible D match to TRBD1 (5 bases). The source is a woman aged 70-85 years in a cohort exposed to, infected with or recovered from COVID-19 (not recorded which). CDR3 DNA sequence: TGTGCCTGGAGTGTAAGGGGTGAAGCTTTCTTT. It encodes CAWSVRGEAFF.